This record concerns one T cell receptor beta chain sequence. This record comes from a study of PD-L1 blockade in urothelial cancer. This table comes from immunoSEQ multiplex PCR, and its TCRdb copy is limited to in-frame clones, with some not included. The sample holds approximately 93,000 clones, approximately 87% seen once. Time point meaning: peripheral blood 6 weeks after treatment start. The clonotype comes from an older man with urothelial cancer. This specimen consisted of PBMCs, obtained around atezolizumab (anti-PD-L1) treatment.

CDR3 amino acids: CASSAQGLDTQYF. The DNA for the CDR3 is TGTGCCAGCAGTGCACAGGGGTTAGATACGCAGTATTTT. The rearrangement links TRBV2 to TRBJ2-3; 7 bases agree with TRBD1. The V segment lost 4 bases and the J segment 5 bases; nucleotides outside the gene matches: 3. The CDR3 is made up of 13 amino acids. Germline V CDR1 and CDR2: SNHLY, FYNNEI.